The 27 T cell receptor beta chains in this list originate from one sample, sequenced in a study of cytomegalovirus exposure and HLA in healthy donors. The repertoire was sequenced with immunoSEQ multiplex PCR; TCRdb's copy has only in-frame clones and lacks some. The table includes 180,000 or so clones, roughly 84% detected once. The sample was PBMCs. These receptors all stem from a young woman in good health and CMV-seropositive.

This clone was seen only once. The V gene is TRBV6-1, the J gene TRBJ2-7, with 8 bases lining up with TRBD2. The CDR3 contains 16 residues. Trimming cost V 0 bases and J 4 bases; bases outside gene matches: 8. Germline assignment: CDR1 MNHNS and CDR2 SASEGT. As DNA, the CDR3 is TGTGCCAGCAGTGAAGCAGGGCGTCCGGGAGGGTACGAGCAGTACTTC. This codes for CASSEAGRPGGYEQYF.

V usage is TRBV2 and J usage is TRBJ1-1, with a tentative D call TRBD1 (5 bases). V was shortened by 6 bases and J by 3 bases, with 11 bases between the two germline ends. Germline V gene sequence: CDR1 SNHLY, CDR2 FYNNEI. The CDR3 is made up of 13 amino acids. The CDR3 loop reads CASRQEMDTEAFF. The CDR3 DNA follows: TGTGCCAGCAGACAGGAGATGGACACTGAAGCTTTCTTT.

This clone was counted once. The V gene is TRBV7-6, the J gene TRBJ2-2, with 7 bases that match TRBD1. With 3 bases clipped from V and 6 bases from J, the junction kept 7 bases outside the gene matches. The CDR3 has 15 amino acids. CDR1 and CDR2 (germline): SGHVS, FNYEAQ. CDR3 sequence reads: CASSFIVQGSGELFF. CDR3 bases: TGTGCCAGCAGCTTCATTGTACAGGGGTCCGGGGAGCTGTTTTTT.

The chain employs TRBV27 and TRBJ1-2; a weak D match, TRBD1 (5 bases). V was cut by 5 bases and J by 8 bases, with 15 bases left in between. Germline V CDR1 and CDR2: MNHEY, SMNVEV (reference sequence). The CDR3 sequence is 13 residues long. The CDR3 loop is CASSDSRMRGYTF. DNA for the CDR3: TGTGCCAGCAGTGACAGTAGGATGAGGGGCTACACCTTC.

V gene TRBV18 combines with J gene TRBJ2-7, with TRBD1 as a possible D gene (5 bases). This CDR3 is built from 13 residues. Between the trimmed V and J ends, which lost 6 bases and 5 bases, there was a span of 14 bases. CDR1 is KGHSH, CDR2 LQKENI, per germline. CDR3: CASSPARQNEQYF. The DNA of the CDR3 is TGTGCCAGCTCTCCCGCGAGACAGAACGAGCAGTACTTC.

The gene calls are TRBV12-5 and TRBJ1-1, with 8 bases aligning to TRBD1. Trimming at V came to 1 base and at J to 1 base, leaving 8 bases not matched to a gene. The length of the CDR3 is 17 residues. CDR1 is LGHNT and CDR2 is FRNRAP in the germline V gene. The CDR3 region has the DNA TGTGCTAGTGGTTTGGAGTACTCCGGGACAGGGAACACTGAAGCTTTCTTT. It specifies CASGLEYSGTGNTEAFF.

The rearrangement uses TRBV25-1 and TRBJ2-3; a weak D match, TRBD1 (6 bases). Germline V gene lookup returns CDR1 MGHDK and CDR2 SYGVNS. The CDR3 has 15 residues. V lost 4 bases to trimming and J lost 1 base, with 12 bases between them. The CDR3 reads CASSANRDRTDTQYF. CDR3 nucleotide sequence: TGTGCCAGCAGTGCCAACAGGGACCGCACAGATACGCAGTATTTT.

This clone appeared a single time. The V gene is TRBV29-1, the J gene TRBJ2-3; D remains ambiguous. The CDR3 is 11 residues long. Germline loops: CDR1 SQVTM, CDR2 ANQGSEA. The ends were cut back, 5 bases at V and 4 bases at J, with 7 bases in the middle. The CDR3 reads CSVIEPDTQYF. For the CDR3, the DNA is TGCAGCGTTATAGAGCCAGATACGCAGTATTTT.

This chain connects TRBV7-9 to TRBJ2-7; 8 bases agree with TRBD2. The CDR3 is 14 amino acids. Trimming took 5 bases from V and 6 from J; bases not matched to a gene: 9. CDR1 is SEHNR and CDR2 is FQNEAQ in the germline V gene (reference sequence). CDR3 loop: CASSHERERREQYF. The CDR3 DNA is TGTGCCAGCAGCCATGAGCGGGAGCGGCGCGAGCAGTACTTC.

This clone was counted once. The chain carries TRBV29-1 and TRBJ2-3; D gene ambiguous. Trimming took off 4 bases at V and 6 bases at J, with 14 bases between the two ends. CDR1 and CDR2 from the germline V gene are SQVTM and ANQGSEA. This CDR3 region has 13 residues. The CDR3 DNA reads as TGCAGCGTTGCACCTCTTACTACCGATACGCAGTATTTT. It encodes CSVAPLTTDTQYF.

DNA of the CDR3: TGTGCCAGCGAAGCTAGCGGGGTCCTTGCCGGGGAGCTGTTTTTT. This sequence encodes CASEASGVLAGELFF. The chain joins TRBV11-2 to TRBJ2-2; TRBD2 agrees at 9 bases. After removal of 8 bases from V and 6 bases from J, the junction contained 10 bases not matched to a gene. The germline CDR1 and CDR2 sequences are SGHAT and FQNNGV. The CDR3 is 15 amino acids.

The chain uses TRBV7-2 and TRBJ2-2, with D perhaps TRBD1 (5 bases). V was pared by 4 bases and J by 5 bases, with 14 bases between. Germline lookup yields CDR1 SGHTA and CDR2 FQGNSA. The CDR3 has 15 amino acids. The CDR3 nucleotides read TGTGCCAGCAGCTCCCAGGGAAAGTGGACCGGGGAGCTGTTTTTT. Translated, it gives CASSSQGKWTGELFF.

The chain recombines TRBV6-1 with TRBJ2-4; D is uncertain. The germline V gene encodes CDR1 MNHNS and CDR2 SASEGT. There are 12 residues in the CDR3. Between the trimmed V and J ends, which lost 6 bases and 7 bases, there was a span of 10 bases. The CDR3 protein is CASSHSRNIQYF. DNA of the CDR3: TGTGCCAGCAGCCACTCACGGAACATTCAGTACTTC.

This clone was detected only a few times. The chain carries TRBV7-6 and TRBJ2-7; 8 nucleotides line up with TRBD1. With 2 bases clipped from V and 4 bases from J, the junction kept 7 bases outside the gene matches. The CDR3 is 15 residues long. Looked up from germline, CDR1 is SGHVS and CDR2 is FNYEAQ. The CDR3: CASSLTGTGEYEQYF. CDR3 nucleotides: TGTGCCAGCAGCTTAACCGGGACAGGCGAATACGAGCAGTACTTC.

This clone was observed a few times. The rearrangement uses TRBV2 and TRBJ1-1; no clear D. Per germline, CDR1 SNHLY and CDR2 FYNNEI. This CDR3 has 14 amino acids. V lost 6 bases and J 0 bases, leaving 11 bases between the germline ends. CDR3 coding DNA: TGTGCCAGCAGAGATCGACTTATGAACACTGAAGCTTTCTTT. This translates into CASRDRLMNTEAFF. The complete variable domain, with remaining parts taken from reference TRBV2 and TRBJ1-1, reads EPEVTQTPSHQVTQMGQEVILRCVPISNHLYFYWYRQILGQKVEFLVSFYNNEISEKSEIFDDQFSVERPDGSNFTLKIRSTKLEDSAMYFCASRDRLMNTEAFFGQGTRLTVV.

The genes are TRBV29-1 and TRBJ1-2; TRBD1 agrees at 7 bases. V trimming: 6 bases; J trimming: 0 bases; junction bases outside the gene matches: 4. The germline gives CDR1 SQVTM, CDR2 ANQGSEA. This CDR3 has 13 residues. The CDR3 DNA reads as TGCAGCGTCGGGACAGATGCTAACTATGGCTACACCTTC. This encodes CSVGTDANYGYTF.

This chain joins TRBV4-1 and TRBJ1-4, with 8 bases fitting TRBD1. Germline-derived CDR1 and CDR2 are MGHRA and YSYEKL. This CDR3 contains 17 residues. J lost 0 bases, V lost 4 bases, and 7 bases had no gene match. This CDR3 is CASSLSRTGPTNEKLFF. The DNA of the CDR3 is TGCGCCAGCAGCCTCAGCCGGACAGGGCCAACTAATGAAAAACTGTTTTTT.

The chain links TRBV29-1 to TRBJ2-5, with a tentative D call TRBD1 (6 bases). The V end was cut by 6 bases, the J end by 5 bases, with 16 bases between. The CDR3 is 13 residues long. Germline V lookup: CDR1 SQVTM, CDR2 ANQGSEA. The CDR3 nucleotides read TGCAGCGTCCAACAGGGCAGGCGGGAGACCCAGTACTTC. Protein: CSVQQGRRETQYF.

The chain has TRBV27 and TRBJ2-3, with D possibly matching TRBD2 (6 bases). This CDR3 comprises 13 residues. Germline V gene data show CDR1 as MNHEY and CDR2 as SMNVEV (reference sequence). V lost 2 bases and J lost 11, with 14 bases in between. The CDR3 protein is CASSLVLRGKQYF. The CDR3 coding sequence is TGTGCCAGCAGTTTAGTTTTGCGGGGTAAGCAGTATTTT.

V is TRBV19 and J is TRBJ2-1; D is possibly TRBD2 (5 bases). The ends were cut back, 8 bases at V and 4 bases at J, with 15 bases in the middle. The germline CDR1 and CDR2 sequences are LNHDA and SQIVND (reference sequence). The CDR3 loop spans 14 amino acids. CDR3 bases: TGTGCCAGTGCCGCCCGGGGTCAGTACAATGAGCAGTTCTTC. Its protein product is CASAARGQYNEQFF. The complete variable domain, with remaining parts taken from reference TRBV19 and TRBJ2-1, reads DGGITQSPKYLFRKEGQNVTLSCEQNLNHDAMYWYRQDPGQGLRLIYYSQIVNDFQKGDIAEGYSVSREKKESFPLTVTSAQKNPTAFYLCASAARGQYNEQFFGPGTRLTVL.

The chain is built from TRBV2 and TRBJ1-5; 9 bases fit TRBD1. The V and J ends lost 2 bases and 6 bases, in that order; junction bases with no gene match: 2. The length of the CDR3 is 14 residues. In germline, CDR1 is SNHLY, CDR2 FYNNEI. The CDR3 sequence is CASSERQGGQPQHF. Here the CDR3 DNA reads TGTGCCAGCAGTGAACGACAGGGGGGTCAGCCCCAGCATTTT. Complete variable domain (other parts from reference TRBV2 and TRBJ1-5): EPEVTQTPSHQVTQMGQEVILRCVPISNHLYFYWYRQILGQKVEFLVSFYNNEISEKSEIFDDQFSVERPDGSNFTLKIRSTKLEDSAMYFCASSERQGGQPQHFGDGTRLSIL.

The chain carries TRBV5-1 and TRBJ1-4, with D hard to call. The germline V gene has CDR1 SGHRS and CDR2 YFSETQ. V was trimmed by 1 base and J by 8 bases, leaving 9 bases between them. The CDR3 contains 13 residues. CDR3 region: CASSLSVTEKLFF. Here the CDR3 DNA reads TGCGCCAGCAGCTTGTCAGTCACCGAAAAACTGTTTTTT.

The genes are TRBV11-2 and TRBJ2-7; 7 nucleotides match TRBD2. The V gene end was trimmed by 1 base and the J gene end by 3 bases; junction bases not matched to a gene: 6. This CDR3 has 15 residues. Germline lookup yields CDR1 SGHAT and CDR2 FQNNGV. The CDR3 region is CASSLGRTSGYEQYF. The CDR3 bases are TGTGCCAGCAGCTTAGGTCGGACTAGTGGCTACGAGCAGTACTTC.

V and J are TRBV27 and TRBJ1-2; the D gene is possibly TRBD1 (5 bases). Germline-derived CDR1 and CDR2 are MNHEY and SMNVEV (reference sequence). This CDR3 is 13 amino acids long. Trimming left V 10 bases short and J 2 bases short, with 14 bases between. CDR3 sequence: CATSGRANYGYTF. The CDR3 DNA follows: TGTGCCACCTCCGGCAGGGCAAACTATGGCTACACCTTC.

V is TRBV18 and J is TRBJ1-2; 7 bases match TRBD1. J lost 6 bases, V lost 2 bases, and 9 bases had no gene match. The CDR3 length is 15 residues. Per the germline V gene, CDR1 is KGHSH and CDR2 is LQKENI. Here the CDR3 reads CASSPSGQGGDGYTF. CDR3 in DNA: TGTGCCAGCTCACCAAGTGGGCAGGGGGGCGATGGCTACACCTTC.

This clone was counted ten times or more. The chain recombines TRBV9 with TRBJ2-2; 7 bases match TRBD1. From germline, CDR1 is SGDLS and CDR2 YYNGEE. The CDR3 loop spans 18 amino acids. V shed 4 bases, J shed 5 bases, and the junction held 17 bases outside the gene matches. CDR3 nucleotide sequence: TGTGCCAGCAGCTCACCCATCGACAGGGCAGTTTTTACCGGGGAGCTGTTTTTT. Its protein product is CASSSPIDRAVFTGELFF.

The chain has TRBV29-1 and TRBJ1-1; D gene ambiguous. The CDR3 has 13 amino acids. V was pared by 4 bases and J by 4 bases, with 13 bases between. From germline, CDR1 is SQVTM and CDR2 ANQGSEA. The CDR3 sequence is CSVGMRSGTEAFF. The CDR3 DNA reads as TGCAGCGTTGGGATGAGGTCCGGCACTGAAGCTTTCTTT. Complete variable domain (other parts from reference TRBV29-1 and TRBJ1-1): SAVISQKPSRDICQRGTSLTIQCQVDSQVTMMFWYRQQPGQSLTLIATANQGSEATYESGFVIDKFPISRPNLTFSTLTVSNMSPEDSSIYLCSVGMRSGTEAFFGQGTRLTVV.